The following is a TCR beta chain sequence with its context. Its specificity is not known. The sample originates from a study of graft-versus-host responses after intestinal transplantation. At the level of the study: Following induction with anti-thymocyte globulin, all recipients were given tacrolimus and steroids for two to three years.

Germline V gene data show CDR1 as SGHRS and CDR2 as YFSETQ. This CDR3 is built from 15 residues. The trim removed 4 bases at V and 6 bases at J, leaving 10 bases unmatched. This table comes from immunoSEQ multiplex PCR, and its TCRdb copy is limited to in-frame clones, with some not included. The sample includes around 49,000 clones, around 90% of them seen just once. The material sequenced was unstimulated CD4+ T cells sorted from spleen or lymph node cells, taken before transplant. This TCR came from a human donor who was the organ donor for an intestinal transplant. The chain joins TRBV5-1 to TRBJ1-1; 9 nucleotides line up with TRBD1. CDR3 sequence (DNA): TGCGCCAGCAGCCCCAGGACAGGGGAAGACTCTGAAGCTTTCTTT. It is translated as CASSPRTGEDSEAFF.